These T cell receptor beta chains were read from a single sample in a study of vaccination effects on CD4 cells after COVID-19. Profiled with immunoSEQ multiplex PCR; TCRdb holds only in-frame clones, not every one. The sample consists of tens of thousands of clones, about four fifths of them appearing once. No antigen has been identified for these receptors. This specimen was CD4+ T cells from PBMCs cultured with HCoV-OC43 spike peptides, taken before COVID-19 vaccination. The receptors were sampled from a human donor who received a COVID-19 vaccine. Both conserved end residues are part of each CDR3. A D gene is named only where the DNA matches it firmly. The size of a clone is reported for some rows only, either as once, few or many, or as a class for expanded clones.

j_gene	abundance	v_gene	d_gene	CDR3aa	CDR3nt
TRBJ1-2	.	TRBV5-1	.	CASSSHVGHGYTF	TGCGCCAGCAGCTCTCATGTCGGTCATGGCTACACCTTC
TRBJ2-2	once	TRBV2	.	CASSDRGSGELFF	TGTGCCAGCAGTGATCGCGGGTCGGGGGAGCTGTTTTTT
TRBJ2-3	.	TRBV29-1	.	CSVGKATDTQYF	TGCAGCGTTGGAAAAGCAACAGATACGCAGTATTTT
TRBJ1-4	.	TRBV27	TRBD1	CASKQGANEKLFF	TGTGCCAGCAAACAGGGGGCTAATGAAAAACTGTTTTTT
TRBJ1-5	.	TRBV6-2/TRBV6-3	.	CASSDTHSNQPQHF	TGTGCCAGCAGTGACACCCATAGCAATCAGCCCCAGCATTTT
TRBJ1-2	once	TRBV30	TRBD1	CAWNRGLDYGYTF	TGTGCCTGGAACAGGGGGTTAGACTATGGCTACACCTTC
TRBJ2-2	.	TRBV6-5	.	CASSSLPSNTGELFF	TGTGCCAGCAGTTCTCTTCCTTCTAACACCGGGGAGCTGTTTTTT
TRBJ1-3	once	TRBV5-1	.	CASSLDGGNTIYF	TGCGCCAGCAGCTTGGACGGAGGAAACACCATATATTTT
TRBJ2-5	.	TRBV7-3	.	CASSSGGRETQYF	TGTGCCAGCAGCTCCGGGGGGCGGGAGACCCAGTACTTC
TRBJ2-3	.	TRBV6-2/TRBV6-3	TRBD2	CASSYKASGGPRDTQYF	TGTGCCAGCAGTTACAAAGCTAGCGGGGGCCCACGAGATACGCAGTATTTT
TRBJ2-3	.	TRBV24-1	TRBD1	CATSDLRQGGDTQYF	TGTGCCACCAGTGATTTACGACAGGGGGGCGATACGCAGTATTTT
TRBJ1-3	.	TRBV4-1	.	CASSQVISGNTIYF	TGCGCCAGCAGCCAAGTCATCTCTGGAAACACCATATATTTT
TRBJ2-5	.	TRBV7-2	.	CASSRIPQGVQETQYF	TGTGCCAGCAGTCGAATCCCACAGGGTGTTCAAGAGACCCAGTACTTC
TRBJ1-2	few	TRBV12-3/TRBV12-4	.	CASRFASASGYTF	TGTGCCAGCAGATTTGCTAGCGCTAGCGGCTACACCTTC
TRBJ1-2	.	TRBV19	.	CASTPGGSYGYTF	TGTGCCAGTACCCCTGGGGGGAGTTATGGCTACACCTTC
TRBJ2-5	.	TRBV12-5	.	CARSSPNQETQYF	TGTGCTAGGAGTTCCCCGAACCAAGAGACCCAGTACTTC
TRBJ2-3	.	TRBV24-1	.	CATSDPGGLGDTQYF	TGTGCCACCAGTGATCCGGGGGGCCTGGGAGATACGCAGTATTTT
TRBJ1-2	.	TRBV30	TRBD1	CAWSGTGGGYTF	TGTGCCTGGAGTGGGACAGGGGGTGGCTACACCTTC
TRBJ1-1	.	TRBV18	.	CASSPRVLDTEAFF	TGTGCCAGCTCACCAAGGGTATTGGACACTGAAGCTTTCTTT
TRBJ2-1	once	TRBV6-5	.	CASSNQAVLGVEQFF	TGTGCCAGCAGTAACCAGGCGGTCCTAGGGGTTGAGCAGTTCTTC
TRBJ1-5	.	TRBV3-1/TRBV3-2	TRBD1	CASSQDHTGGGQPQHF	TGTGCCAGCAGCCAAGACCATACAGGGGGCGGTCAGCCCCAGCATTTT
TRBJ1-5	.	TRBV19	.	CASKAGGFDNQPQHF	TGTGCCAGTAAAGCGGGTGGGTTTGACAATCAGCCCCAGCATTTT
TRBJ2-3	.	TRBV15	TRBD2	CATSRSFSLAGGTDTQYF	TGTGCCACCAGCAGATCCTTCTCACTAGCGGGTGGAACAGATACGCAGTATTTT
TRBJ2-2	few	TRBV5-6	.	CASSLTPQANTGELFF	TGTGCCAGCAGCTTGACTCCGCAGGCGAACACCGGGGAGCTGTTTTTT
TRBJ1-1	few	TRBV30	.	CAWRRQLNTEAFF	TGTGCCTGGAGGCGACAGCTGAACACTGAAGCTTTCTTT
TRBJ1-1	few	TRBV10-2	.	CASQTTGLQSTEAFF	TGCGCCAGCCAAACTACGGGGTTGCAAAGCACTGAAGCTTTCTTT
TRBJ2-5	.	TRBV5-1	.	CASSLVPASAETQYF	TGCGCCAGCAGCTTGGTGCCTGCCTCAGCGGAGACCCAGTACTTC
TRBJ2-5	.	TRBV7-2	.	CASSLGGTQYF	TGTGCCAGCAGCTTAGGAGGGACCCAGTACTTC
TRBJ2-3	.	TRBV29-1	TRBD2	CSVDSSGGDTQYF	TGCAGCGTTGATTCTAGCGGGGGAGATACGCAGTATTTT
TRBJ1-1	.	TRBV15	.	CATSRVNTEAFF	TGTGCCACCAGCAGAGTTAACACTGAAGCTTTCTTT
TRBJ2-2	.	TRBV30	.	CAWSTGNTGELFF	TGTGCCTGGAGTACAGGAAACACCGGGGAGCTGTTTTTT
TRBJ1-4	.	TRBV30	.	CAWSGVLGEKLFF	TGTGCCTGGAGTGGGGTACTGGGTGAAAAACTGTTTTTT
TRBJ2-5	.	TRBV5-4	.	CASSTGQLQETQYF	TGTGCCAGCAGCACCGGACAACTCCAAGAGACCCAGTACTTC
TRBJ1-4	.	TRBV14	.	CASSQAGQSKEKLFF	TGTGCCAGCAGCCAAGCCGGGCAGTCGAAAGAAAAACTGTTTTTT
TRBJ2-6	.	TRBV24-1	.	CAPRKEVRSGANVLTF	TGTGCCCCCAGAAAAGAGGTCCGCTCTGGGGCCAACGTCCTGACTTTC
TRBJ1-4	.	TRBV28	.	CASSLWRPGEKLFF	TGTGCCAGCAGTCTTTGGAGGCCGGGTGAAAAACTGTTTTTT
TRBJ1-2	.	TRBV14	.	CASSQASREYGYTF	TGTGCCAGCAGCCAAGCAAGCAGGGAATATGGCTACACCTTC
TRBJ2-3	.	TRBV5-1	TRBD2	CASSFGGAGGRSDTQYF	TGCGCCAGCAGCTTCGGGGGAGCGGGGGGAAGGTCCGATACGCAGTATTTT
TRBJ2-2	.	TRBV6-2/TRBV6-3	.	CASSYGFGTPNTGELFF	TGTGCCAGCAGTTACGGGTTCGGGACCCCCAACACCGGGGAGCTGTTTTTT
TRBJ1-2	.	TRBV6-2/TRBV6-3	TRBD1	CASSYSGTGGISNYGYTF	TGTGCCAGCAGTTACTCGGGGACAGGGGGAATATCTAACTATGGCTACACCTTC
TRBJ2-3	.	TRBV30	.	CAWSVVRTASTDTQYF	TGTGCCTGGAGTGTTGTACGGACAGCGAGCACAGATACGCAGTATTTT
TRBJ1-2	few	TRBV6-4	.	CASSDEGPLGGYTF	TGTGCCAGCAGTGACGAAGGGCCCTTAGGGGGCTACACCTTC
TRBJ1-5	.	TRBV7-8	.	CASSFSGADQPQHF	TGTGCCAGCAGCTTCAGTGGGGCCGATCAGCCCCAGCATTTT
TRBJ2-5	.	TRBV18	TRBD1	CASSPRTGGQETQYF	TGTGCCAGCTCACCACGGACAGGGGGCCAAGAGACCCAGTACTTC
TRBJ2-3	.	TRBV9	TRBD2	CASSDERGTPTNTQYF	TGTGCCAGCAGCGATGAGCGGGGGACTCCAACAAATACGCAGTATTTT
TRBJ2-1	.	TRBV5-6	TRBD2	CASSLWRGSSYNEQFF	TGTGCCAGCAGCTTGTGGCGGGGGAGCTCCTACAATGAGCAGTTCTTC
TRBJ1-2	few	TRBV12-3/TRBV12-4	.	CASSQNYYGYTF	TGTGCCAGCAGTCAAAATTACTATGGCTACACCTTC
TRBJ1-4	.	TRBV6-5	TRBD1	CASGLDRATNEKLFF	TGTGCCAGCGGCCTCGACAGGGCAACTAATGAAAAACTGTTTTTT
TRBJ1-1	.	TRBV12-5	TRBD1	CASGLGTGGNTEAFF	TGTGCTAGTGGTTTGGGAACAGGGGGCAACACTGAAGCTTTCTTT